Listed here are 21 T cell receptor beta chains from one sample, sequenced in a study of T cell changes during pregnancy in multiple sclerosis. TCRdb's copy holds only in-frame clones and misses some; the assay was immunoSEQ multiplex PCR. The sample lists about 40,000 clones; approximately 94% were seen once. The sequencing used peripheral blood, collected in the third trimester of pregnancy. These receptors were taken from a female donor with multiple sclerosis, enrolled in a pregnancy study.

V gene TRBV11-2 combines with J gene TRBJ2-7, with TRBD1 matching over 8 bases. This CDR3 comprises 14 residues. CDR1 is SGHAT and CDR2 is FQNNGV in the germline V gene. V trimming: 1 base; J trimming: 2 bases; junction bases outside the gene matches: 1. The CDR3 loop reads CASSLGTGTYEQYF. CDR3 nucleotide sequence: TGTGCCAGCAGCTTAGGGACAGGGACCTACGAGCAGTACTTC.

The chain links TRBV7-9 to TRBJ1-4; 9 bases match TRBD1. The CDR3 length is 15 residues. Trimming took 3 bases from V and 4 from J; bases not matched to a gene: 3. Germline loops: CDR1 SEHNR, CDR2 FQNEAQ (reference sequence). For the CDR3, the DNA is TGTGCCAGCAGCTTCGGGACAGGGAATAATGAAAAACTGTTTTTT. Its translation is CASSFGTGNNEKLFF.

This rearrangement joins TRBV9 to TRBJ2-5; TRBD1 might be the D (6 bases). The germline gives CDR1 SGDLS, CDR2 YYNGEE. This CDR3 is 16 amino acids long. V was cut by 1 base and J by 2 bases, with 15 bases left in between. The CDR3 sequence is CASSVNPRGGQETQYF. CDR3 DNA: TGTGCCAGCAGCGTAAACCCCCGAGGGGGTCAAGAGACCCAGTACTTC. The full variable domain, its missing parts supplied by reference TRBV9 and TRBJ2-5, is DSGVTQTPKHLITATGQRVTLRCSPRSGDLSVYWYQQSLDQGLQFLIQYYNGEERAKGNILERFSAQQFPDLHSELNLSSLELGDSALYFCASSVNPRGGQETQYFGPGTRLLVL.

This chain joins TRBV18 and TRBJ2-7; 8 bases match TRBD1. The V gene's germline CDR1 is KGHSH and CDR2 LQKENI. The CDR3 has 14 amino acids. Losses at the gene ends were 1 base for V and 4 bases for J; bases not matched to a gene: 3. The CDR3 protein is CASSPRQGLYEQYF. The DNA of the CDR3 is TGTGCCAGCTCACCACGACAGGGGCTTTACGAGCAGTACTTC. The variable domain in full, with the rest retrieved from reference TRBV18 and TRBJ2-7, is NAGVMQNPRHLVRRRGQEARLRCSPMKGHSHVYWYRQLPEEGLKFMVYLQKENIIDESGMPKERFSAEFPKEGPSILRIQQVVRGDSAAYFCASSPRQGLYEQYFGPGTRLTVT.

This chain uses TRBV5-1 with TRBJ2-2; 8 nucleotides align to TRBD1. The junction had 7 bases not matched to a gene; V was cut back by 3 bases and J by 6 bases. The CDR3 extends over 15 amino acids. The V gene's germline CDR1 is SGHRS and CDR2 YFSETQ. This chain's CDR3 is CASSSGQGPPGELFF. DNA for the CDR3: TGCGCCAGCAGCTCTGGACAGGGTCCCCCCGGGGAGCTGTTTTTT.

The chain couples TRBV2 to TRBJ1-1; D remains unclear. With 8 bases removed from V and 4 bases from J, the gap between germline ends came to 17 bases. Germline values: CDR1 SNHLY, CDR2 FYNNEI. This CDR3 is 14 amino acids long. The chain's CDR3 is CASGENGLSTEAFF. In DNA, the CDR3 is TGTGCCAGCGGAGAGAACGGTCTGAGCACTGAAGCTTTCTTT.

The gene calls are TRBV7-2 and TRBJ2-1; D is unresolved. The CDR3 sequence is 15 residues long. Germline assignment: CDR1 SGHTA and CDR2 FQGNSA. The germline V and J ends were trimmed by 1 base and 4 bases, with 11 bases remaining between them. The CDR3 here is CASSLDRGVYNEQFF. CDR3 nucleotides: TGTGCCAGCAGCTTAGATCGCGGAGTATACAATGAGCAGTTCTTC.

The chain couples TRBV9 to TRBJ1-3, with 9 bases lining up with TRBD1. V shed 3 bases and J 7 bases; nucleotides not matched to a gene: 11. The CDR3 is made up of 16 amino acids. The V gene's germline CDR1 is SGDLS and CDR2 YYNGEE. The chain's CDR3 is CASSGRQGVVGNTIYF. The CDR3 DNA follows: TGTGCCAGCAGCGGCAGACAGGGGGTAGTCGGGAACACCATATATTTT.

This chain uses TRBV30 with TRBJ2-1; possibly TRBD2 for D (7 bases). Trimming shortened V by 6 bases and J by 1 base, and 10 bases separated the two germline ends. This CDR3 is 13 amino acids long. Germline-derived CDR1 and CDR2 are GTSNPN and SVGIG (reference sequence). The chain's CDR3 is CACGGASYNEQFF. The CDR3 DNA is TGTGCCTGTGGGGGGGCTTCCTACAATGAGCAGTTCTTC.

This chain connects TRBV5-1 to TRBJ2-5; 7 nucleotides align to TRBD1. Germline CDR1 reads SGHRS; CDR2 reads YFSETQ. The CDR3 sequence is 16 residues long. The V segment lost 0 bases and the J segment 4 bases; nucleotides outside the gene matches: 9. CDR3 region: CASSLGQGLNGETQYF. CDR3 coding DNA: TGCGCCAGCAGCTTGGGACAGGGTCTGAACGGAGAGACCCAGTACTTC. The full variable domain, completed using reference TRBV5-1 and TRBJ2-5, is KAGVTQTPRYLIKTRGQQVTLSCSPISGHRSVSWYQQTPGQGLQFLFEYFSETQRNKGNFPGRFSGRQFSNSRSEMNVSTLELGDSALYLCASSLGQGLNGETQYFGPGTRLLVL.

The J gene is TRBJ2-7, the V gene TRBV28; 8 bases align to TRBD1. From germline, CDR1 is MDHEN and CDR2 SYDVKM. This CDR3 spans 14 amino acids. The J segment lost 4 bases and the V segment lost 5 bases, leaving 7 bases of the junction unmatched. The CDR3 here is CASSPRGLDYEQYF. Written as DNA, the CDR3 is TGTGCCAGCAGTCCCAGGGGGCTGGATTACGAGCAGTACTTC.

The chain combines TRBV7-8 with TRBJ2-5; weak D call: TRBD2 (6 bases). Germline values: CDR1 SGHVS, CDR2 FQNEAQ. The CDR3 totals 14 residues. Trimming cost V 6 bases and J 4 bases, with 15 bases left between them. The CDR3: CASREAGRGETQYF. The CDR3 DNA is TGTGCCAGCAGAGAGGCGGGACGGGGAGAGACCCAGTACTTC.

With respect to this clone: Germline is not matched at one junction end, which may reflect a read error. This sequence joins TRBV27 and TRBJ2-7, with 7 bases identical to TRBD1. This CDR3 contains 14 residues. Germline lookup yields CDR1 MNHEY and CDR2 SMNVEV (reference sequence). For the CDR3, the DNA is TGTGCCAGCAGTTTGAACAGGGGCTCCCACGAGCAGTACTTC. Its protein product is CASSLNRGSHEQYF.

This clone occurred once. The chain uses TRBV15 and TRBJ2-3; 11 positions agree with TRBD2. The CDR3 length is 17 residues. Looked up from germline, CDR1 is LNHNV and CDR2 is YYDKDF (reference sequence). Losses at the gene ends were 0 bases for V and 4 bases for J; bases not matched to a gene: 6. The CDR3 reads CATSRDRLAGIADTQYF. The CDR3 DNA reads TGTGCCACCAGCAGAGACAGACTAGCGGGAATTGCAGATACGCAGTATTTT. Full variable domain (remainder filled in from reference TRBV15 and TRBJ2-3): DAMVIQNPRYQVTQFGKPVTLSCSQTLNHNVMYWYQQKSSQAPKLLFHYYDKDFNNEADTPDNFQSRRPNTSFCFLDIRSPGLGDTAMYLCATSRDRLAGIADTQYFGPGTRLTVL.

The chain uses TRBV2 and TRBJ2-5; TRBD2 matches 9 bases. The germline V gene has CDR1 SNHLY and CDR2 FYNNEI. V lost 4 bases and J lost 6; bases outside the gene matches: 9. This CDR3 has 15 amino acids. The CDR3 bases are TGTGCCAGCAGTGCGATGGCGGGGGGGGAACAGACCCAGTACTTC. Its translation: CASSAMAGGEQTQYF.

The rearrangement joins TRBV18 to TRBJ2-7, with D possibly matching TRBD2 (6 bases). Per the germline V gene, CDR1 is KGHSH and CDR2 is LQKENI. V shed 4 bases and J shed 2 bases, with 21 bases lying between them. The CDR3 is 17 residues long. CDR3 nucleotide sequence: TGTGCCAGCTCACAGAGCTTGGGGCTAGCGAAAGCCTACGAGCAGTACTTC. Amino acid sequence: CASSQSLGLAKAYEQYF.

The J gene is TRBJ2-3, the V gene TRBV28; 8 bases fit TRBD2. The CDR3 has 14 amino acids. Per germline, CDR1 MDHEN and CDR2 SYDVKM. J lost 4 bases, V lost 7 bases, and 7 bases had no gene match. The CDR3, as DNA: TGTGCCAGCACCCCGGGAGGGGTCGCAGATACGCAGTATTTT. Translation: CASTPGGVADTQYF.

The CDR3 DNA sequence: TGTGCCAGCAGCTTAGGCGGCGGGGACACAGATACGCAGTATTTT. Its protein product is CASSLGGGDTDTQYF. The rearrangement links TRBV7-9 to TRBJ2-3; TRBD2 might be the D (6 bases). Germline loops: CDR1 SEHNR, CDR2 FQNEAQ (reference sequence). The CDR3 has 15 amino acids. Trimming shortened V by 1 base and J by 2 bases, and 10 bases separated the two germline ends.

V and J are TRBV13 and TRBJ2-3; a weak D match, TRBD2 (6 bases). Between the trimmed V and J ends, which lost 0 bases and 2 bases, there was a span of 12 bases. The germline CDR1 and CDR2 sequences are PRHDT and FYEKMQ (reference sequence). This CDR3 spans 16 amino acids. CDR3 in amino acids: CASSLGPGRPTDTQYF. In DNA, the CDR3 is TGTGCCAGCAGCTTAGGTCCGGGGAGGCCCACAGATACGCAGTATTTT.

The chain joins TRBV6-1 to TRBJ2-3; 13 bases line up with TRBD2. The J segment lost 1 base and the V segment lost 4 bases, leaving 5 bases of the junction unmatched. CDR1 and CDR2 from the germline V gene are MNHNS and SASEGT. This CDR3 comprises 17 residues. The CDR3 region is CASSGTSGGPGTDTQYF. For the CDR3, the DNA is TGTGCCAGCAGTGGGACTAGCGGGGGCCCAGGCACAGATACGCAGTATTTT.

This chain connects TRBV5-4 to TRBJ1-6; TRBD1 matches at 9 bases. The ends lost 3 bases at V and 9 bases at J; junction bases unmatched: 7. This CDR3 spans 15 amino acids. Per the germline V gene, CDR1 is SGHNT and CDR2 is YYREEE (reference sequence). The CDR3 DNA reads TGTGCCAGCAGCTCGGGACAGGGCAGGAGTTCACCCCTCCACTTT. Translation: CASSSGQGRSSPLHF.